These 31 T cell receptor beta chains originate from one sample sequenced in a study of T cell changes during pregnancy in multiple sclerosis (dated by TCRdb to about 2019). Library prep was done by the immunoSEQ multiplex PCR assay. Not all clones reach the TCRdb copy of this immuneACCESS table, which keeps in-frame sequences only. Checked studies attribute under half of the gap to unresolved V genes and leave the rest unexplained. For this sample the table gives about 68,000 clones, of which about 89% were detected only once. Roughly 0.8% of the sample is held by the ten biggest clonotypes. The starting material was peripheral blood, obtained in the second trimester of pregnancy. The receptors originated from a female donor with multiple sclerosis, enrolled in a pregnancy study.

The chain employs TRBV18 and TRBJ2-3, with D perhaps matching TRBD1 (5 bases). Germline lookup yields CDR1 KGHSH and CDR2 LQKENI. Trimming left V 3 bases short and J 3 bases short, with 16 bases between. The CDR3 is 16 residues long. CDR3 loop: CASSPGAGRMTDTQYF. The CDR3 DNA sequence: TGTGCCAGCTCACCTGGGGCAGGCCGGATGACAGATACGCAGTATTTT.

CDR3 region: CASSQRDSNNSPLHF. CDR3 bases: TGTGCCAGCAGCCAACGGGACTCTAATAATTCACCCCTCCACTTT. This chain connects TRBV14 to TRBJ1-6; TRBD1 might be the D (5 bases). The germline V and J ends were trimmed by 2 bases and 5 bases, with 10 bases remaining between them. The CDR3 is 15 amino acids. Germline-derived CDR1 and CDR2 are SGHDN and FVKESK.

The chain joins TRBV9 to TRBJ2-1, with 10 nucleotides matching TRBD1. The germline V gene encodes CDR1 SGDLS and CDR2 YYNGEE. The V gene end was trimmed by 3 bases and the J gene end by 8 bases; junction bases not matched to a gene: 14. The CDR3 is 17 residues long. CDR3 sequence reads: CASSGGTWDRGIHEQFF. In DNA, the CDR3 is TGTGCCAGCAGCGGAGGCACCTGGGACAGGGGTATTCATGAGCAGTTCTTC.

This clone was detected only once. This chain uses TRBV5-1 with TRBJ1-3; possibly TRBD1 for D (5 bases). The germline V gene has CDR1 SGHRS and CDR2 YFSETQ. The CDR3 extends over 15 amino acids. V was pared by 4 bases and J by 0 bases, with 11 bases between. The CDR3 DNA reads TGCGCCAGCAGCCAAACAGGTCCCTCTGGAAACACCATATATTTT. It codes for CASSQTGPSGNTIYF.

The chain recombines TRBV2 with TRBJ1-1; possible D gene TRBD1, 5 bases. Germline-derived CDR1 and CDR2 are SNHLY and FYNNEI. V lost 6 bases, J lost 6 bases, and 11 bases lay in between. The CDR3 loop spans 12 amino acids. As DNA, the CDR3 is TGTGCCAGCAGCTATCAACAGGCTGAAGCTTTCTTT. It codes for CASSYQQAEAFF.

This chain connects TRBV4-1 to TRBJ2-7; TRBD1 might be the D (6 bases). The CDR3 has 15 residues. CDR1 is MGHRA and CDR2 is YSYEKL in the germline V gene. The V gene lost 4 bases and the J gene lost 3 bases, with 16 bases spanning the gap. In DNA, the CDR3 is TGCGCCAGCAGCCCAGCCAGGGGTTTAATCTACGAGCAGTACTTC. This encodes CASSPARGLIYEQYF.

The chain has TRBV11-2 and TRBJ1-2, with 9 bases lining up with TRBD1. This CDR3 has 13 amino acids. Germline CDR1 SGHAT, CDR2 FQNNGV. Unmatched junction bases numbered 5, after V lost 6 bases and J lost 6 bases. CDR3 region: CASRPTGGDGYTF. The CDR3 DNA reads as TGTGCCAGCAGGCCAACAGGGGGCGATGGCTACACCTTC. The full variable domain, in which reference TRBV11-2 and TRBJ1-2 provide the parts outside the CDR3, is EAGVAQSPRYKIIEKRQSVAFWCNPISGHATLYWYQQILGQGPKLLIQFQNNGVVDDSQLPKDRFSAERLKGVDSTLKIQPAKLEDSAVYLCASRPTGGDGYTFGSGTRLTVV.

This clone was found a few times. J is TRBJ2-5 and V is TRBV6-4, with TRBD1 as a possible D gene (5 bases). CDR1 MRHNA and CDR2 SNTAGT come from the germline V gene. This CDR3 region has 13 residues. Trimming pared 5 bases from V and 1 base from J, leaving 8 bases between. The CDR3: CASSSTVQETQYF. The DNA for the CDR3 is TGTGCCAGCAGTTCGACAGTCCAAGAGACCCAGTACTTC.

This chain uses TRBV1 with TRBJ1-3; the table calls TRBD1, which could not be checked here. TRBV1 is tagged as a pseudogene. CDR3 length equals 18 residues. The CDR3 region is CTSSQNSPESSSGNTIYF. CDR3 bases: TGCACCAGCAGCCAAAACAGTCCAGAGTCGAGCTCTGGAAACACCATATATTTT.

CDR3 sequence: CASSIITGGTEAFF. CDR3 sequence (DNA): TGTGCCAGTAGTATCATTACAGGGGGCACTGAAGCTTTCTTT. The V call is TRBV19, the J call TRBJ1-1; TRBD1 matches 8 bases. This CDR3 region has 14 residues. V trimming: 3 bases; J trimming: 4 bases; junction bases outside the gene matches: 4. Germline loops: CDR1 LNHDA, CDR2 SQIVND (reference sequence).

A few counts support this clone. Here the CDR3 DNA reads TGTGCCAGCAGCCCCCGGGTTGGTGAAGCTTTCTTT. It is translated as CASSPRVGEAFF. The chain has TRBV9 and TRBJ1-1; D ambiguous. With 4 bases removed from V and 7 bases from J, the gap between germline ends came to 11 bases. Germline V gene data show CDR1 as SGDLS and CDR2 as YYNGEE. The CDR3 sequence is 12 residues long. Full variable domain (missing parts from reference TRBV9 and TRBJ1-1): DSGVTQTPKHLITATGQRVTLRCSPRSGDLSVYWYQQSLDQGLQFLIQYYNGEERAKGNILERFSAQQFPDLHSELNLSSLELGDSALYFCASSPRVGEAFFGQGTRLTVV.

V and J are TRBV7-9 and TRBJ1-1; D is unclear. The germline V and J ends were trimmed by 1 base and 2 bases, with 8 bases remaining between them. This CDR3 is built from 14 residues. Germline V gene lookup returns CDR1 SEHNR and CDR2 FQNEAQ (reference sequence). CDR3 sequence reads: CASSLGAFNTEAFF. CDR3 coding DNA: TGTGCCAGCAGCTTAGGAGCTTTTAACACTGAAGCTTTCTTT.

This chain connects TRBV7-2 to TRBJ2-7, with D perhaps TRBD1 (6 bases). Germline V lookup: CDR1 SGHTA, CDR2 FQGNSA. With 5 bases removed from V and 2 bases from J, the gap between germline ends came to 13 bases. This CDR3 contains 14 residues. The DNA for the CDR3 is TGTGCCAGCAGCGGGGACATACTGACCTACGAGCAGTACTTC. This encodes CASSGDILTYEQYF.

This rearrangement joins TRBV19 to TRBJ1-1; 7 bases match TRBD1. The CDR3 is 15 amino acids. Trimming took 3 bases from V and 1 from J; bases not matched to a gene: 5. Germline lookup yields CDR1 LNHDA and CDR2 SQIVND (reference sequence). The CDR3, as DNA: TGTGCCAGTAGTATGGGACAGCGAAAGAACACTGAAGCTTTCTTT. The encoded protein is CASSMGQRKNTEAFF.

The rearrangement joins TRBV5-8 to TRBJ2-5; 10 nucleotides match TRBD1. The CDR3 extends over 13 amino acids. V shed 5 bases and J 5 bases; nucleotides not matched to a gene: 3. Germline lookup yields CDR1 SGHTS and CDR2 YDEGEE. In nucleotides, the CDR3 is TGTGCCAGCAGGGACAGGGGGGAGGAGACCCAGTACTTC. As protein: CASRDRGEETQYF. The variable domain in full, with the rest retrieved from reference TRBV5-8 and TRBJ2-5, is EAGVTQSPTHLIKTRGQQATLRCSPISGHTSVYWYQQALGLGLQFLLWYDEGEERNRGNFPPRFSGRQFPNYSSELNVNALELEDSALYLCASRDRGEETQYFGPGTRLLVL.

This CDR3 reads CASSLVGTSGDYEQFF. In DNA form, the CDR3 reads TGTGCCAGCAGCTTAGTTGGGACTAGCGGGGACTATGAGCAGTTCTTC. The V gene is TRBV7-2, the J gene TRBJ2-1; 13 bases align to TRBD2. The V and J ends lost 1 base and 8 bases, in that order; junction bases with no gene match: 5. Germline CDR1 is SGHTA and CDR2 is FQGNSA. This CDR3 has 16 residues.

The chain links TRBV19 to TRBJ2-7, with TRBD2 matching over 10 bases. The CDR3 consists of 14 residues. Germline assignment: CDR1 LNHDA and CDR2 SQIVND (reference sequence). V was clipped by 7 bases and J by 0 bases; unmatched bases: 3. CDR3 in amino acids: CASTQRGGSYEQYF. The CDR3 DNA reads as TGTGCCAGTACCCAGCGGGGGGGCTCCTACGAGCAGTACTTC.

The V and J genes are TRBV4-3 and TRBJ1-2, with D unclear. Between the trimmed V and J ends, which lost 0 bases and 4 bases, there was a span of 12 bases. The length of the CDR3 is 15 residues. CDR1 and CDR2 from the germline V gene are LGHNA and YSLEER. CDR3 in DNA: TGCGCCAGCAGCCAAGATGCAGGCTCCTCCTATGGCTACACCTTC. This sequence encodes CASSQDAGSSYGYTF.

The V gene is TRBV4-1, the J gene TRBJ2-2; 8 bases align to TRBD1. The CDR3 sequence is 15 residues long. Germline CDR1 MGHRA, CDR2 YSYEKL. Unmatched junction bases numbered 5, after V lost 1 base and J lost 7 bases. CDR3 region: CASSQAQGVGGELFF. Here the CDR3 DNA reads TGCGCCAGCAGCCAAGCACAGGGGGTTGGCGGGGAGCTGTTTTTT.

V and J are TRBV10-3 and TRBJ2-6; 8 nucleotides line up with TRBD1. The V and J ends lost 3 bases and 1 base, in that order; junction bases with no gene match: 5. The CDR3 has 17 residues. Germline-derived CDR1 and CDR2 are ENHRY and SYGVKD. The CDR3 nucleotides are TGTGCCATCAGTGATTCAGGGGGCGCTTCTGGGGCCAACGTCCTGACTTTC. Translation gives CAISDSGGASGANVLTF.

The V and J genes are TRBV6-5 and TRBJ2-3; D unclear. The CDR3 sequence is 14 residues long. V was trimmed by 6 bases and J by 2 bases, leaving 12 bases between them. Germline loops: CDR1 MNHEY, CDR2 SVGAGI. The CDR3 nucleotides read TGTGCCAGCAGGTTGGAAGGAGCCACAGATACGCAGTATTTT. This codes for CASRLEGATDTQYF.

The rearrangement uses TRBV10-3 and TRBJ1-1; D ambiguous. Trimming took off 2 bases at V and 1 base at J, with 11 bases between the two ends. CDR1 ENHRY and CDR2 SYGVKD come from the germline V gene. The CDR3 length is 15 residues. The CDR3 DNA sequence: TGTGCCATCAGTGAGGAGGGCTCACCGAACACTGAAGCTTTCTTT. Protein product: CAISEEGSPNTEAFF.

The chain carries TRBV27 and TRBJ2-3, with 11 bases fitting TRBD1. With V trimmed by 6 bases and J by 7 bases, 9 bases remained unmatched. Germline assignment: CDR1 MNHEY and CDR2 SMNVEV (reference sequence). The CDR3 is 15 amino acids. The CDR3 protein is CASSPAGTGGHTQYF. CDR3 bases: TGTGCCAGCAGCCCTGCCGGGACAGGGGGACATACGCAGTATTTT.

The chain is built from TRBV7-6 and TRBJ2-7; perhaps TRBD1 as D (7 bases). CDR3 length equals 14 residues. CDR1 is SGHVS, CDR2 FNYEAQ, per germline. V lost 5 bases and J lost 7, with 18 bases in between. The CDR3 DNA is TGTGCCAGCAGCCGTTTAGGACAGGCGGGGGAGCAGTACTTC. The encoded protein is CASSRLGQAGEQYF.

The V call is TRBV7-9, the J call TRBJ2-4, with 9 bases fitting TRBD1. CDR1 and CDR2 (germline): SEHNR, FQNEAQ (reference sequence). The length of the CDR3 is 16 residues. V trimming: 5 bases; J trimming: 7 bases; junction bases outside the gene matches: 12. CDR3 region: CASSPVRTGVANIQYF. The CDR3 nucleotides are TGTGCCAGCAGCCCCGTTAGGACAGGGGTGGCTAACATTCAGTACTTC.

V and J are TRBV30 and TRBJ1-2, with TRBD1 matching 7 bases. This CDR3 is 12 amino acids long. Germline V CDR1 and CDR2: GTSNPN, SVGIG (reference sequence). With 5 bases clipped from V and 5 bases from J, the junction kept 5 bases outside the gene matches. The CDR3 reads CAWAQGEYGYTF. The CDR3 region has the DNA TGTGCCTGGGCGCAGGGGGAGTATGGCTACACCTTC.

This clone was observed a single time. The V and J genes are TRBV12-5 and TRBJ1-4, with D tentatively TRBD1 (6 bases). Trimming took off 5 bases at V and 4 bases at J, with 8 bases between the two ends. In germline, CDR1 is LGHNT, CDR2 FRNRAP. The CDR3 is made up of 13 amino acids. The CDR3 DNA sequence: TGTGCTAGTGGTATACAGGGTAATGAAAAACTGTTTTTT. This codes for CASGIQGNEKLFF.

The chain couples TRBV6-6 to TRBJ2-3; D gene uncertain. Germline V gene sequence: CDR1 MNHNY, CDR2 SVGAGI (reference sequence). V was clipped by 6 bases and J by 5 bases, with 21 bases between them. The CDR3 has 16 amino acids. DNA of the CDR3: TGTGCCAGCAGGGAATACGGCGGATTGAGTCTAGATACGCAGTATTTT. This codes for CASREYGGLSLDTQYF.

DNA for the CDR3: TGTGCCAGCAGTGGGGGCCAGTTAAGTTATAATTCACCCCTCCACTTT. This gives the protein CASSGGQLSYNSPLHF. This rearrangement joins TRBV2 to TRBJ1-6; D is possibly TRBD1 (5 bases). The CDR3 spans 16 residues. Germline values: CDR1 SNHLY, CDR2 FYNNEI. V shed 4 bases and J shed 4 bases, with 14 bases lying between them. Drawing the rest from reference TRBV2 and TRBJ1-6, the complete variable domain is EPEVTQTPSHQVTQMGQEVILRCVPISNHLYFYWYRQILGQKVEFLVSFYNNEISEKSEIFDDQFSVERPDGSNFTLKIRSTKLEDSAMYFCASSGGQLSYNSPLHFGNGTRLTVT.

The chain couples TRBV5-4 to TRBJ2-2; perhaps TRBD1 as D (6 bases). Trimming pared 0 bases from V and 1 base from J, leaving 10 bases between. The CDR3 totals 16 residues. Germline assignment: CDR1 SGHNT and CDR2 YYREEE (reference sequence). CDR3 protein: CASSLAPDRNTGELFF. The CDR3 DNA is TGTGCCAGCAGCTTGGCACCGGACAGGAACACCGGGGAGCTGTTTTTT.

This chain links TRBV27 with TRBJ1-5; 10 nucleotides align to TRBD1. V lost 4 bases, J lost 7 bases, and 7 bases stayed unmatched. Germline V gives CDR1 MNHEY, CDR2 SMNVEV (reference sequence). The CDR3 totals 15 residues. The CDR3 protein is CASSSTGQGTQPQHF. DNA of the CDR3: TGTGCCAGCAGTTCCACGGGACAGGGGACCCAGCCCCAGCATTTT.